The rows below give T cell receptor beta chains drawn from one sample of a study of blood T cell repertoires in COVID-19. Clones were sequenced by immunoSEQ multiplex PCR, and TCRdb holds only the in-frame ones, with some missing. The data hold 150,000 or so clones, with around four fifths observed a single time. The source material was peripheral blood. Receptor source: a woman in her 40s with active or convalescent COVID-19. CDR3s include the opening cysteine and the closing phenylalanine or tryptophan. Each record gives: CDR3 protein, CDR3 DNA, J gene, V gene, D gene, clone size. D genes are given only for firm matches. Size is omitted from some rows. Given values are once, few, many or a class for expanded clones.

CASSVGTGHNQPQHF TGTGCCAGCAGCGTAGGAACCGGACACAATCAGCCCCAGCATTTT TRBJ1-5 TRBV9 - -
CASTGQANTEAFF TGTGCCAGTACGGGACAGGCGAACACTGAAGCTTTCTTT TRBJ1-1 TRBV19 TRBD1 few
CASSIEGTGLGPQHF TGTGCCAGTAGTATCGAAGGGACAGGGTTAGGGCCCCAGCATTTT TRBJ1-5 TRBV19 TRBD1 once
CAWSVGEDQPQHF TGTGCCTGGAGTGTAGGGGAGGATCAGCCCCAGCATTTT TRBJ1-5 TRBV30 - -
CASSLQGDYGYTF TGTGCCAGTAGTTTACAGGGGGACTATGGCTACACCTTC TRBJ1-2 TRBV19 TRBD1 -
CASSQDTVGNTIYF TGCGCCAGCAGCCAAGATACTGTAGGAAACACCATATATTTT TRBJ1-3 TRBV4-3 - -
CAWSVLRTLKETQYF TGTGCCTGGAGTGTACTGCGGACACTCAAAGAGACCCAGTACTTC TRBJ2-5 TRBV30 - -
CASRRTSGTYNEQFF TGTGCCAGCAGGAGGACTAGCGGGACATACAATGAGCAGTTCTTC TRBJ2-1 TRBV2 TRBD2 once
CASSIPGYGYTF TGTGCCAGTAGTATCCCCGGCTATGGCTACACCTTC TRBJ1-2 TRBV19 - -
CASSPTGFDTEAFF TGTGCCAGCAGTCCTACAGGGTTCGACACTGAAGCTTTCTTT TRBJ1-1 TRBV7-9 - -
CASSRGAGVNGYTF TGTGCCAGTAGTCGTGGAGCAGGGGTGAATGGCTACACCTTC TRBJ1-2 TRBV19 - -
CASSLGTGRRYEQYF TGCGCCAGCAGCTTGGGGACAGGGAGAAGGTACGAGCAGTACTTC TRBJ2-7 TRBV5-1 TRBD1 -
CSTTDRATYEQYF TGCAGCACAACGGACAGAGCTACCTACGAGCAGTACTTC TRBJ2-7 TRBV29-1 - -
CASSLGPNEQYF TGTGCCAGCAGTTTAGGGCCGAACGAGCAGTACTTC TRBJ2-7 TRBV28 - -
CASSYNPGNQETQYF TGCGCCAGCAGCTATAACCCGGGTAACCAAGAGACCCAGTACTTC TRBJ2-5 TRBV4-1 - -
CASSLLGTGRGNEQFF TGTGCCAGCAGTTTACTCGGGACAGGGCGGGGGAATGAGCAGTTCTTC TRBJ2-1 TRBV28 TRBD1 -
CASSLWIRRDGNEQFF TGTGCCAGCAGTTTATGGATCCGGCGGGACGGCAATGAGCAGTTCTTC TRBJ2-1 TRBV28 - -
CLSGGVTEAFF TGTCTTTCCGGGGGGGTCACTGAAGCTTTCTTT TRBJ1-1 TRBV7-8 - -
CASSLGSQAGDQPQHF TGTGCCAGCAGCTTAGGTAGTCAGGCAGGGGATCAGCCCCAGCATTTT TRBJ1-5 TRBV7-6 - -
CASANSGYSYEQYF TGTGCCAGTGCCAATAGCGGGTATTCCTACGAGCAGTACTTC TRBJ2-7 TRBV6-5 TRBD2 -
CASSGPRQNEAFF TGCGCCAGCAGTGGACCCCGACAGAATGAAGCTTTCTTT TRBJ1-1 TRBV10-1 - -
CASSPRGGSDGYTF TGTGCCAGCAGTCCCCGAGGAGGGTCGGATGGCTACACCTTC TRBJ1-2 TRBV27 - -
CASSLTDGGIRTEAFF TGTGCCAGCAGTTTAACCGACGGGGGGATACGCACTGAAGCTTTCTTT TRBJ1-1 TRBV11-3 - few
CAWSVPLNRGYEQYF TGTGCCTGGAGTGTACCCCTAAACAGGGGCTACGAGCAGTACTTC TRBJ2-7 TRBV30 TRBD1 -
CASGESTGTGYNEQFF TGCGCCAGCGGGGAATCGACCGGGACAGGGTACAATGAGCAGTTCTTC TRBJ2-1 TRBV10-1 TRBD1 -
CASSLAGQGLEKLFF TGTGCCAGCAGCTTAGCGGGACAGGGGCTGGAAAAACTGTTTTTT TRBJ1-4 TRBV7-9 TRBD1 -
CASSPMDRGPYEQYF TGTGCCAGCAGCCCCATGGACAGGGGACCCTACGAGCAGTACTTC TRBJ2-7 TRBV7-2 TRBD1 once
CASSLVSGGSTDTQYF TGCGCCAGCAGCTTGGTTAGCGGGGGTAGCACAGATACGCAGTATTTT TRBJ2-3 TRBV5-1 TRBD2 once
CASRQEGGYTF TGTGCCAGCAGGCAGGAAGGTGGCTACACCTTC TRBJ1-2 TRBV28 - -
CSATGTSGRAVNEQFF TGCAGCGCCACGGGGACTAGCGGGAGGGCCGTCAATGAGCAGTTCTTC TRBJ2-1 TRBV29-1 TRBD2 -
CASSLEVVTGREKLFF TGTGCCAGCAGCTTAGAAGTTGTGACAGGGAGAGAAAAACTGTTTTTT TRBJ1-4 TRBV7-2 TRBD1 -